This entry features one T cell receptor beta chain sequence. This sample was taken from a study of regulatory T cells in long-lasting Graves disease. The time point is: newly diagnosed GD, antithyroid drugs for less than 3 months. Extracted PBMC RNA gave rise to the TCR library. Arm-PCR of CDR3 regions with iRepertoire HTBI primers generated TCR beta libraries. TCRdb reprocessed the multiplex PCR reads via MiXCR and lists one record per CDR3 protein. This sample has 500,000 or so distinct CDR3 sequences; 14% occur once, and the top ten carry around a sixth. These data also featured in a second study, about T cells in Graves' hyperthyroidism and ophthalmopathy.

This clonotype originated in a woman between 45 and 60 years old with Graves disease. The material sequenced was peripheral blood mononuclear cells (PBMCs), taken at new diagnosis, from a patient treated with antithyroid drugs.

The CDR3 coding sequence is TGCGCCAGCAGCTTGGAGGCGTGGGGGGCGCTTAACACCGGGGAGCTGTTTTTT. Protein sequence: CASSLEAWGALNTGELFF. The chain recombines TRBV5-1 with TRBJ2-2; possibly TRBD1 or TRBD2 for D (6 bases each). In germline, CDR1 is SGHRS, CDR2 YFSETQ. The CDR3 loop spans 18 amino acids. V lost 0 bases and J lost 2, with 17 bases in between.